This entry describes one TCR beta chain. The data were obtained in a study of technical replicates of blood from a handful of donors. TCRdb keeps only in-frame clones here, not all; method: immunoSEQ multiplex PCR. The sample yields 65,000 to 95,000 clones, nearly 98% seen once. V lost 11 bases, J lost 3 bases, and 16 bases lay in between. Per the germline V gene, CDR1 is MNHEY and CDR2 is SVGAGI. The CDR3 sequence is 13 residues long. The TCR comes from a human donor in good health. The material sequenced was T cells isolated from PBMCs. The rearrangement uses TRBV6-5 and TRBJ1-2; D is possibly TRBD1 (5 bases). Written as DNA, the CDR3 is TGTGCCTCAAGAGACAGTGGGGACTATGGCTACACCTTC. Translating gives CASRDSGDYGYTF.